This T cell receptor beta chain derives from a study of tumor-infiltrating lymphocytes in primary liver carcinoma. Out of unsorted whole blood came the blood RNA, and germline DNA was extracted as well. There are many counts of this clonotype. Its specificity is unknown. Starting from roughly 0.5 ug of total RNA, TCR beta cDNA was produced with a primer in the constant region. Each TCR beta library was derived from three nested multiplex PCR rounds that employed slightly modified ARM-PCR. Two initial PCR rounds of around 10 cycles each paired TRBV1-TRBV30 forward primers with a C-beta reverse primer. TCRdb used MiXCR to reprocess the multiplex PCR reads, holding one entry per CDR3 protein. Counted here are around 170,000 distinct CDR3 sequences, about 60% occurring once; the ten biggest clones make up roughly 76%. Notes on the study in general: Blood's top-250-clone fraction was significantly lower than that of tumors (p = 0.039). Tumor-adjacent and tumor-blood pairs overlapped less than tumor region pairs did.

V dropped 0 bases and J dropped 2 bases, with 12 bases sitting between them. Germline CDR1 is SGHAT and CDR2 is FQNNGV. The CDR3 loop spans 16 amino acids. This receptor was obtained from a man in his forties with primary liver carcinoma and hepatitis B virus infection. Sequencing used peripheral blood. This sequence joins TRBV11-2 and TRBJ2-3; D gene unclear. The CDR3 DNA follows: TGTGCCAGCAGCTTAGATCCGTTTCGGATCACAGATACGCAGTATTTT. Translated: CASSLDPFRITDTQYF.